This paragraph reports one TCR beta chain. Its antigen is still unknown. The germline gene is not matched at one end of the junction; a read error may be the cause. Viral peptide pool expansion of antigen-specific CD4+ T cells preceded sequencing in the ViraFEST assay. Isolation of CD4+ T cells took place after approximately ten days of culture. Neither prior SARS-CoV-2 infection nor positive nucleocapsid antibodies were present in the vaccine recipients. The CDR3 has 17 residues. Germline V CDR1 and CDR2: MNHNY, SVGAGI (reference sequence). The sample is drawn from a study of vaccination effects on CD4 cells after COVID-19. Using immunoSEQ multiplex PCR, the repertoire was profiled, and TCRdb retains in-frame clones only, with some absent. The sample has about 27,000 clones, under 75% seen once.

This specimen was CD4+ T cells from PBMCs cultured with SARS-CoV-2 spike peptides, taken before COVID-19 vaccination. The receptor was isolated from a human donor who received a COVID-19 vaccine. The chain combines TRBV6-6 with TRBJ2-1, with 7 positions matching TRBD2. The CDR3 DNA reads TGTGCCAGCAGCCGAGATGGGACTATTCCCTCCCACAATGAGCAGTTCTTC. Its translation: CASSRDGTIPSHNEQFF.